The next 10 T cell receptor beta chains were all read from a single sample in a study of OX40 agonist ivuxolimab in advanced cancers. Sequenced by immunoSEQ multiplex PCR; TCRdb stores in-frame clones only, minus some. The table has 150,000 to 190,000 clones, 94% seen once. The material sequenced was CD4+ or CD8+ T cells sorted from blood, taken in a trial of the OX40 agonist ivuxolimab. Every receptor here comes from an adult with an advanced solid tumor such as melanoma, head and neck, liver or kidney cancer.

The J gene is TRBJ1-2, the V gene TRBV28, with TRBD1 matching over 8 bases. This CDR3 is built from 16 residues. Per germline, CDR1 MDHEN and CDR2 SYDVKM. V trimming: 4 bases; J trimming: 7 bases; junction bases outside the gene matches: 14. CDR3 sequence reads: CASSYNPRTGMVGYTF. The CDR3 nucleotides are TGTGCCAGCAGTTACAATCCCAGGACAGGGATGGTTGGCTACACCTTC.

The chain recombines TRBV5-6 with TRBJ2-3; no definite D call. Between the trimmed V and J ends, which lost 3 bases and 0 bases, there was a span of 23 bases. The CDR3 totals 19 residues. The germline CDR1 and CDR2 sequences are SGHDT and YYEEEE. CDR3 DNA: TGTGCCAGCAGCTCCCGCTTCTTCTTGGACGCTACTAGCACAGATACGCAGTATTTT. Amino acids: CASSSRFFLDATSTDTQYF.

This clone is a singleton in its sample. The chain couples TRBV9 to TRBJ2-7; D gene ambiguous. CDR1 SGDLS and CDR2 YYNGEE come from the germline V gene. The germline V and J ends were trimmed by 4 bases and 0 bases, with 14 bases remaining between them. The CDR3 has 15 amino acids. CDR3 bases: TGTGCCAGCAGCCTGAGGTGGCAAAGCTCCTACGAGCAGTACTTC. Amino acid sequence: CASSLRWQSSYEQYF.

This chain connects TRBV10-3 to TRBJ2-1; the D is unclear. Trimming left V 3 bases short and J 8 bases short, with 17 bases between. The CDR3 runs 15 residues. The V gene's germline CDR1 is ENHRY and CDR2 SYGVKD. CDR3 in amino acids: CAISDGSSSIDEQFF. CDR3 bases: TGTGCCATCAGTGATGGTAGTTCAAGTATTGATGAGCAGTTCTTC.

This chain uses TRBV25-1 with TRBJ1-2; D is ambiguous. Trimming removed 10 bases from V and 8 bases from J, with 14 bases in between. The CDR3 length is 11 residues. Germline CDR1 MGHDK, CDR2 SYGVNS. The CDR3 region has the DNA TGTGCCACCCTGGACTCTAAAGGCTACACCTTC. This codes for CATLDSKGYTF.

There are a few counts of this clone. The V gene is TRBV2, the J gene TRBJ1-3; tentatively, D is TRBD1 (6 bases). Germline CDR1 SNHLY, CDR2 FYNNEI. Trimming removed 7 bases from V and 2 bases from J, with 12 bases in between. CDR3 length: 14 amino acids. CDR3 DNA sequence: TGTGCCAGCAATACAGGGAATGCTGGAAACACCATATATTTT. The encoded protein is CASNTGNAGNTIYF.

V gene TRBV28 combines with J gene TRBJ2-1; 10 positions match TRBD2. This CDR3 region has 15 residues. Germline trimming cut 5 bases from V and 7 bases from J; bases unmatched to any gene: 8. Per the germline V gene, CDR1 is MDHEN and CDR2 is SYDVKM. The CDR3 DNA reads as TGTGCCAGCAGTGGAAGCGGGAGGGCCGGGAATGAGCAGTTCTTC. Translation gives CASSGSGRAGNEQFF.

The chain has TRBV30 and TRBJ2-2; weak D call: TRBD2 (6 bases). The CDR3 covers 18 residues. Germline values: CDR1 GTSNPN, CDR2 SVGIG (reference sequence). V was pared by 0 bases and J by 5 bases, with 22 bases between. CDR3 bases: TGTGCCTGGAGTGTACGACAATCGGGGGAGGTGAGAACCGGGGAGCTGTTTTTT. It codes for CAWSVRQSGEVRTGELFF.

The V and J genes are TRBV19 and TRBJ2-3; 8 bases line up with TRBD2. After removal of 9 bases from V and 0 bases from J, the junction contained 8 bases not matched to a gene. CDR1 is LNHDA, CDR2 SQIVND, per germline (reference sequence). The CDR3 covers 15 residues. In DNA, the CDR3 is TGTGCCAGCGGGGGGGGGCGAGGTAGCACAGATACGCAGTATTTT. Its protein product is CASGGGRGSTDTQYF.

The chain is built from TRBV19 and TRBJ2-7, with D maybe TRBD1 (5 bases). Trimming stripped 2 bases from V and 2 bases from J, with 10 bases between. In germline, CDR1 is LNHDA, CDR2 SQIVND (reference sequence). The CDR3 has 14 amino acids. CDR3 residues: CASSIRQRPYEQYF. The CDR3 DNA reads TGTGCCAGTAGTATACGACAGCGACCCTACGAGCAGTACTTC.